The 24 T cell receptor beta chains presented below share a single source sample, sequenced in a study of blood T cell repertoires in COVID-19. Produced via immunoSEQ multiplex PCR; TCRdb's table is partial and in-frame only. The sample has 260,000 or so clones, approximately 80% seen once. The sequencing input was peripheral blood. Receptors originate from a woman in her seventies with acute or convalescent COVID-19.

CDR3 coding DNA: TGCGCCAGCAGCCAAGGCAGGGGATCCTACGAGCAGTACTTC. Its protein product is CASSQGRGSYEQYF. This chain connects TRBV4-3 to TRBJ2-7; D is possibly TRBD1 (6 bases). V was pared by 1 base and J by 1 base, with 8 bases between. Germline V gives CDR1 LGHNA, CDR2 YSLEER. The CDR3 contains 14 residues.

The chain uses TRBV9 and TRBJ2-7, with no clear D. This CDR3 has 13 amino acids. Trimming pared 4 bases from V and 3 bases from J, leaving 11 bases between. Germline V CDR1 and CDR2: SGDLS, YYNGEE. The CDR3 loop reads CASSQFLGYEQYF. CDR3 nucleotide sequence: TGTGCCAGCAGCCAGTTTCTAGGCTACGAGCAGTACTTC. The entire variable domain, with the rest obtained from reference TRBV9 and TRBJ2-7, is as follows: DSGVTQTPKHLITATGQRVTLRCSPRSGDLSVYWYQQSLDQGLQFLIQYYNGEERAKGNILERFSAQQFPDLHSELNLSSLELGDSALYFCASSQFLGYEQYFGPGTRLTVT.

With respect to this clone: Other DNA sequences within the sample encode an identical CDR3. The rearrangement joins TRBV7-2 to TRBJ1-1, with no clear D. Deletions cut 6 bases from V and 3 bases from J, with 5 bases between. The CDR3 consists of 11 residues. From germline, CDR1 is SGHTA and CDR2 FQGNSA. This CDR3 reads CASSADTEAFF. For the CDR3, the DNA is TGTGCCAGCAGTGCGGACACTGAAGCTTTCTTT. The whole variable domain, filled in from reference TRBV7-2 and TRBJ1-1, reads GAGVSQSPSNKVTEKGKDVELRCDPISGHTALYWYRQSLGQGLEFLIYFQGNSAPDKSGLPSDRFSAERTGGSVSTLTIQRTQQEDSAVYLCASSADTEAFFGQGTRLTVV.

This clone appeared a single time. The chain employs TRBV6-1 and TRBJ1-1; a possible D gene is TRBD1 (5 bases). CDR1 and CDR2 (germline): MNHNS, SASEGT. The CDR3 is 13 amino acids. Trimming cost V 8 bases and J 6 bases, with 16 bases left between them. This CDR3 is CASLLGQIPEAFF. Written as DNA, the CDR3 is TGTGCCAGCCTTCTGGGGCAGATACCTGAAGCTTTCTTT.

This chain joins TRBV3-1 (or the pseudogene TRBV3-2) and TRBJ1-1, with D unclear. Germline CDR1 and CDR2: LGHDT and YNNKEL (reference sequence). V was cut by 1 base and J by 4 bases, with 13 bases left in between. This CDR3 has 15 amino acids. CDR3 sequence: CASSQGRVGGTEAFF. DNA for the CDR3: TGTGCCAGCAGCCAAGGGAGGGTAGGTGGCACTGAAGCTTTCTTT.

This clone has more than one count but fewer than ten. CDR3 sequence (DNA): TGTGCCAGCAGCCCAAGGACAGGGTCAGATACGCAGTATTTT. Its protein is CASSPRTGSDTQYF. The chain carries TRBV9 and TRBJ2-3; the match to TRBD1 covers 8 bases. Germline V gives CDR1 SGDLS, CDR2 YYNGEE. J lost 4 bases, V lost 4 bases, and 5 bases had no gene match. The CDR3 covers 14 residues.

CDR3 sequence reads: CASSHSHSSYEQYF. For the CDR3, the DNA is TGTGCCAGCAGCCACTCACATTCCTCCTACGAGCAGTACTTC. The V and J genes are TRBV3-1 (or the pseudogene TRBV3-2) and TRBJ2-7; D gene uncertain. V lost 3 bases and J lost 0, with 9 bases in between. Germline V gene lookup returns CDR1 LGHDT and CDR2 YNNKEL (reference sequence). CDR3 size: 14 residues.

The chain recombines TRBV13 with TRBJ1-4, with 7 bases lining up with TRBD1. CDR3 length equals 15 residues. Unmatched junction bases numbered 5, after V lost 4 bases and J lost 3 bases. Germline CDR1 is PRHDT and CDR2 is FYEKMQ (reference sequence). DNA of the CDR3: TGTGCCAGCAGCTCACAAACAGGGGCTAATGAAAAACTGTTTTTT. Translated, it gives CASSSQTGANEKLFF.

In regard to this clone: In the same sample, other DNA sequences code for this CDR3. This chain links TRBV10-3 with TRBJ1-1, with 8 bases that match TRBD1. CDR1 is ENHRY, CDR2 SYGVKD, per germline. This CDR3 has 15 amino acids. The J segment lost 1 base and the V segment lost 5 bases, leaving 6 bases of the junction unmatched. DNA of the CDR3: TGTGCCATCAGTACCCCCGGACAGGGGAACACTGAAGCTTTCTTT. The encoded protein is CAISTPGQGNTEAFF.

The chain uses TRBV4-2 and TRBJ2-7, with 10 positions matching TRBD2. J gave up 3 bases and V 5 bases, and 4 bases lay outside the gene matches. CDR1 LGHNA and CDR2 YNFKEQ come from the germline V gene. This CDR3 spans 14 amino acids. The CDR3 reads CASSFSGGVYEQYF. The CDR3 DNA sequence: TGTGCCAGCAGCTTCAGCGGGGGGGTCTACGAGCAGTACTTC.

The gene calls are TRBV6-4 and TRBJ1-3; no clear D. The CDR3 contains 14 residues. Trimming took off 2 bases at V and 2 bases at J, with 7 bases between the two ends. Germline V lookup: CDR1 MRHNA, CDR2 SNTAGT. CDR3 sequence reads: CASSDRRPGNTIYF. The CDR3 DNA sequence: TGTGCCAGCAGTGACAGGCGGCCTGGAAACACCATATATTTT.

This clone was counted only a few times. This rearrangement joins TRBV7-8 to TRBJ2-1; TRBD2 agrees at 9 bases. Germline V gene sequence: CDR1 SGHVS, CDR2 FQNEAQ. J was trimmed by 10 bases and V by 3 bases; bases with no gene match: 10. CDR3 length: 15 amino acids. The CDR3 loop is CASSFAGGGAGEQFF. CDR3 in DNA: TGTGCCAGCAGCTTTGCCGGCGGGGGGGCCGGAGAGCAGTTCTTC. The complete variable domain, with remaining parts taken from reference TRBV7-8 and TRBJ2-1, reads GAGVSQSPRYKVAKRGQDVALRCDPISGHVSLFWYQQALGQGPEFLTYFQNEAQLDKSGLPSDRFFAERPEGSVSTLKIQRTQQEDSAVYLCASSFAGGGAGEQFFGPGTRLTVL.

The rearrangement uses TRBV6-5 and TRBJ1-1; no firm D call. V gave up 6 bases and J gave up 3 bases, with 11 bases separating them. The germline CDR1 and CDR2 sequences are MNHEY and SVGAGI. The CDR3 runs 13 residues. This chain's CDR3 is CASSPDTDTEAFF. The CDR3, as DNA: TGTGCCAGCAGCCCCGACACTGACACTGAAGCTTTCTTT.

This clone came up once. This chain links TRBV4-3 with TRBJ1-6, with TRBD1 matching over 8 bases. In germline, CDR1 is LGHNA, CDR2 YSLEER. This CDR3 spans 19 amino acids. The trim removed 1 base at V and 0 bases at J, leaving 8 bases unmatched. In DNA, the CDR3 is TGCGCCAGCAGCCAAGCAGGGCAGGGGGCTAGCTCCTATAATTCACCCCTCCACTTT. Amino acid sequence: CASSQAGQGASSYNSPLHF.

V usage is TRBV4-1 and J usage is TRBJ1-6, with D maybe TRBD1 (6 bases). The CDR3 is 13 residues long. The germline CDR1 and CDR2 sequences are MGHRA and YSYEKL. V was trimmed by 0 bases and J by 10 bases, leaving 7 bases between them. CDR3 DNA sequence: TGCGCCAGCAGCCAAGACAGGGGATCACCCCTCCACTTT. Protein sequence: CASSQDRGSPLHF.

As DNA, the CDR3 is TGTGCCAGCTCACCCAGGGGTTATGAAGAATCTGGGGCCAACGTCCTGACTTTC. Translation gives CASSPRGYEESGANVLTF. The chain couples TRBV18 to TRBJ2-6, with a tentative D call TRBD1 (6 bases). The CDR3 spans 18 residues. V was pared by 3 bases and J by 1 base, with 16 bases between. Germline V gives CDR1 KGHSH, CDR2 LQKENI.

The chain combines TRBV2 with TRBJ1-1; tentatively, D is TRBD1 (5 bases). Between the trimmed V and J ends, which lost 3 bases and 7 bases, there was a span of 15 bases. The CDR3 sequence is 14 residues long. Germline V gene sequence: CDR1 SNHLY, CDR2 FYNNEI. The CDR3 reads CASSDRDRYSEAFF. The CDR3 region has the DNA TGTGCCAGCAGTGACCGAGACAGATATAGTGAAGCTTTCTTT. Variable domain in full (rest from reference TRBV2 and TRBJ1-1): EPEVTQTPSHQVTQMGQEVILRCVPISNHLYFYWYRQILGQKVEFLVSFYNNEISEKSEIFDDQFSVERPDGSNFTLKIRSTKLEDSAMYFCASSDRDRYSEAFFGQGTRLTVV.

This sequence joins TRBV7-9 and TRBJ1-2, with D possibly TRBD1 on 5 matching bases. The V gene lost 4 bases and the J gene lost 4 bases, with 10 bases spanning the gap. Germline V CDR1 and CDR2: SEHNR, FQNEAQ (reference sequence). This CDR3 comprises 13 residues. The CDR3 loop reads CASSSQGVYGYTF. CDR3 DNA sequence: TGTGCCAGCAGCTCACAAGGGGTCTATGGCTACACCTTC.

In DNA, the CDR3 is TGTGCCAGCAGCCCAACAGGGGCTAGCACAGATACGCAGTATTTT. It encodes CASSPTGASTDTQYF. The chain joins TRBV11-3 to TRBJ2-3; TRBD1 matches 7 bases. Losses at the gene ends were 5 bases for V and 0 bases for J; bases not matched to a gene: 5. Germline CDR1 and CDR2: SGHNT and YENEEA. This CDR3 is built from 15 residues.

Only a few counts were recorded for this clone. The V gene is TRBV19, the J gene TRBJ1-2, with TRBD1 matching over 7 bases. CDR3 length: 14 residues. The junction had 8 bases not matched to a gene; V was cut back by 5 bases and J by 5 bases. Germline CDR1 and CDR2: LNHDA and SQIVND (reference sequence). The CDR3 DNA reads as TGTGCCAGTAGTCCGGGACAGATAGGGTATGGCTACACCTTC. Protein product: CASSPGQIGYGYTF.

This chain joins TRBV6-5 and TRBJ2-2; 10 bases line up with TRBD1. CDR1 and CDR2 from the germline V gene are MNHEY and SVGAGI. J lost 5 bases, V lost 6 bases, and 3 bases had no gene match. The CDR3 totals 14 residues. The CDR3: CASRSGQGTGELFF. As DNA, the CDR3 is TGTGCCAGCAGATCGGGACAGGGGACCGGGGAGCTGTTTTTT.

The chain has TRBV13 and TRBJ2-3; 7 nucleotides match TRBD1. This CDR3 spans 17 amino acids. Germline values: CDR1 PRHDT, CDR2 FYEKMQ (reference sequence). Trimming cost V 0 bases and J 4 bases; bases outside gene matches: 10. CDR3 DNA sequence: TGTGCCAGCAGCTTAGGCCGAGGGGGCAGGGCCGCAGATACGCAGTATTTT. Amino acid sequence: CASSLGRGGRAADTQYF. The variable domain in full, with the rest retrieved from reference TRBV13 and TRBJ2-3, is AAGVIQSPRHLIKEKRETATLKCYPIPRHDTVYWYQQGPGQDPQFLISFYEKMQSDKGSIPDRFSAQQFSDYHSELNMSSLELGDSALYFCASSLGRGGRAADTQYFGPGTRLTVL.

In regard to this clone: Other DNA sequences in the sample encode the same CDR3. The chain couples TRBV4-1 to TRBJ1-6; TRBD1 aligns across 9 bases. This CDR3 region has 16 residues. Germline loops: CDR1 MGHRA, CDR2 YSYEKL. The V segment lost 3 bases and the J segment 2 bases; nucleotides outside the gene matches: 2. The CDR3 is CASSQGQGPYNSPLHF. The DNA of the CDR3 is TGCGCCAGCAGCCAGGGACAGGGTCCCTATAATTCACCCCTCCACTTT.

V and J are TRBV5-4 and TRBJ2-5, with D possibly TRBD1 on 6 matching bases. Germline-derived CDR1 and CDR2 are SGHNT and YYREEE (reference sequence). V was trimmed by 0 bases and J by 1 base, leaving 13 bases between them. The CDR3 length is 16 residues. The CDR3 here is CASSLAGHGVQETQYF. The CDR3 bases are TGTGCCAGCAGCTTGGCGGGACACGGAGTCCAAGAGACCCAGTACTTC.